The 14 T cell receptor beta chains presented below share a single source sample, sequenced in a study of blood T cell repertoires in COVID-19. Assay: immunoSEQ multiplex PCR; the TCRdb copy retains only in-frame clones and omits some. This table holds under 200,000 clones, roughly 78% found once. Sequencing was carried out using peripheral blood. The origin of the receptors is a woman aged 60 to 75 with COVID-19, enrolled during active disease.

The rearrangement joins TRBV13 to TRBJ2-7; 9 bases agree with TRBD2. V trimming: 4 bases; J trimming: 5 bases; junction bases outside the gene matches: 12. CDR3 length: 16 residues. Germline V lookup: CDR1 PRHDT, CDR2 FYEKMQ (reference sequence). The CDR3 bases are TGTGCCAGCAGCTCCGCAGCGGGGGGACTCCTCCACGAGCAGTACGTC. Protein product: CASSSAAGGLLHEQYV.

This chain uses TRBV7-6 with TRBJ2-3; 8 bases agree with TRBD1. CDR1 and CDR2 from the germline V gene are SGHVS and FNYEAQ. The CDR3 consists of 17 residues. V trimming: 5 bases; J trimming: 0 bases; junction bases outside the gene matches: 10. The CDR3 reads CASSPRTGRNSTDTQYF. CDR3 bases: TGTGCCAGCAGCCCCAGGACAGGGCGAAATAGCACAGATACGCAGTATTTT.

The rearrangement uses TRBV2 and TRBJ1-1, with D possibly matching TRBD1 (5 bases). The CDR3 is 13 amino acids. Per the germline V gene, CDR1 is SNHLY and CDR2 is FYNNEI. The V and J ends lost 6 bases and 5 bases respectively, with 13 bases between them. The CDR3 nucleotides read TGTGCCAGCAGCGAATCAGGGTGGACTGAAGCTTTCTTT. Amino acids: CASSESGWTEAFF.

This clone has just a few counts. This rearrangement joins TRBV6-5 to TRBJ2-7; 10 bases are shared with TRBD2. CDR1 is MNHEY and CDR2 is SVGAGI in the germline V gene. The V gene end was trimmed by 6 bases and the J gene end by 6 bases; junction bases not matched to a gene: 8. The CDR3 runs to 14 residues. The CDR3, as DNA: TGTGCCAGCAGAGCCACCGGACTAGCGGTCGAGCAGTACGTC. Its translation is CASRATGLAVEQYV.

A remark on this clone: The same CDR3 is also encoded by other DNA sequences in this sample. V usage is TRBV20-1 and J usage is TRBJ2-7; TRBD2 matches 15 bases. CDR1 is DFQATT and CDR2 is SNEGSKA in the germline V gene (reference sequence). The junction had 2 bases not matched to a gene; V was cut back by 3 bases and J by 2 bases. This CDR3 is 15 amino acids long. The CDR3 protein is CSASRTSGRAYEQYF. DNA for the CDR3: TGCAGTGCTAGTCGGACTAGCGGGAGGGCCTACGAGCAGTACTTC.

This chain uses TRBV28 with TRBJ2-1; a weak D match, TRBD1 (6 bases). V shed 6 bases and J shed 4 bases, with 16 bases lying between them. The CDR3 sequence is 15 residues long. The V gene's germline CDR1 is MDHEN and CDR2 SYDVKM. The CDR3 region has the DNA TGTGCCAGCAGCACACCGGGACACCCATACAATGAGCAGTTCTTC. As protein: CASSTPGHPYNEQFF.

The chain is built from TRBV19 and TRBJ2-5, with D perhaps matching TRBD1 (6 bases). The V and J ends lost 6 bases and 5 bases respectively, with 22 bases between them. CDR3 length: 16 residues. Germline CDR1 and CDR2: LNHDA and SQIVND (reference sequence). The CDR3, as DNA: TGTGCCAGTAGGAGAGGGCAGGGGAGATCGTCGGAGACCCAGTACTTC. Translating gives CASRRGQGRSSETQYF.

The chain has TRBV6-5 and TRBJ2-1; D remains unclear. Trimming left V 6 bases short and J 5 bases short, with 11 bases between. The CDR3 is made up of 13 amino acids. In germline, CDR1 is MNHEY, CDR2 SVGAGI. CDR3 amino acids: CASSPRRNNEQFF. CDR3 nucleotide sequence: TGTGCCAGCAGCCCCCGGCGGAACAATGAGCAGTTCTTC.

The V gene is TRBV18, the J gene TRBJ1-4; possible D gene TRBD1, 6 bases. Germline CDR1 is KGHSH and CDR2 is LQKENI. This CDR3 spans 14 amino acids. Trimming removed 2 bases from V and 8 bases from J, with 12 bases in between. CDR3 loop: CASSPGGGGEKLFF. For the CDR3, the DNA is TGTGCCAGCTCACCAGGCGGGGGGGGCGAAAAACTGTTTTTT. The full variable domain, in which reference TRBV18 and TRBJ1-4 provide the parts outside the CDR3, is NAGVMQNPRHLVRRRGQEARLRCSPMKGHSHVYWYRQLPEEGLKFMVYLQKENIIDESGMPKERFSAEFPKEGPSILRIQQVVRGDSAAYFCASSPGGGGEKLFFGSGTQLSVL.

The chain joins TRBV7-9 to TRBJ2-6; D unresolved. Trimming left V 3 bases short and J 0 bases short, with 9 bases between. The length of the CDR3 is 16 residues. Germline V lookup: CDR1 SEHNR, CDR2 FQNEAQ (reference sequence). The CDR3 spells CASSLGTSSGANVLTF. CDR3 bases: TGTGCCAGCAGCTTGGGCACCAGCTCTGGGGCCAACGTCCTGACTTTC.

The chain joins TRBV6-5 to TRBJ1-1, with a weak D call TRBD1 (6 bases). Trimming left V 8 bases short and J 4 bases short, with 17 bases between. Germline values: CDR1 MNHEY, CDR2 SVGAGI. The CDR3 has 14 amino acids. The DNA of the CDR3 is TGTGCCAGCGGATTAACAGGGTTGTCCACTGAAGCTTTCTTT. It yields the protein CASGLTGLSTEAFF.

This clone showed up many times. This rearrangement joins TRBV10-3 to TRBJ1-1; D is possibly TRBD1 (6 bases). V was pared by 8 bases and J by 3 bases, with 13 bases between. The CDR3 consists of 13 residues. Germline V gene sequence: CDR1 ENHRY, CDR2 SYGVKD. CDR3 DNA sequence: TGTGCCATCCGGGGGGCCCCTGACACTGAAGCTTTCTTT. It codes for CAIRGAPDTEAFF.

The rearrangement uses TRBV5-4 and TRBJ2-7, with TRBD2 matching 9 bases. The V gene's germline CDR1 is SGHNT and CDR2 YYREEE (reference sequence). V lost 4 bases to trimming and J lost 7 bases; unmatched junction nucleotides: 6. The CDR3 extends over 13 amino acids. The CDR3 nucleotides are TGTGCCAGCAGCCCAGACCTAGCGGGGGAGCAGTACTTC. Residues: CASSPDLAGEQYF. Full variable domain (rest looked up from reference TRBV5-4 and TRBJ2-7): ETGVTQSPTHLIKTRGQQVTLRCSSQSGHNTVSWYQQALGQGPQFIFQYYREEENGRGNFPPRFSGLQFPNYSSELNVNALELDDSALYLCASSPDLAGEQYFGPGTRLTVT.

This clone has just a few counts. The chain combines TRBV27 with TRBJ2-1; TRBD2 agrees at 7 bases. The CDR3 spans 16 residues. Germline V gene lookup returns CDR1 MNHEY and CDR2 SMNVEV (reference sequence). The V segment lost 2 bases and the J segment 2 bases; nucleotides outside the gene matches: 6. Here the CDR3 reads CASSLSHGRPYNEQFF. Written as DNA, the CDR3 is TGTGCCAGCAGTTTAAGTCACGGGAGGCCCTACAATGAGCAGTTCTTC.